The rows below give T cell receptor beta chains drawn from one sample of a study of T cell changes during pregnancy in multiple sclerosis. Clones were sequenced by immunoSEQ multiplex PCR, and TCRdb holds only the in-frame ones, with some missing. Of around 24,000 clones detected, more than 80% appear once; the ten largest clones hold approximately 8%. The material sequenced was CD8+ T cells from peripheral blood mononuclear cells, taken in the first trimester of pregnancy. The receptor source for this set is a female donor in good health, enrolled as a control in a pregnancy study. Each CDR3 is given with its conserved first and last residue. A D gene is named only where the DNA matches it firmly. Some rows mark clone size as missing; the rest say once, few, many or name a class of expanded clone.

D: NA
V: TRBV7-9
J: TRBJ1-2
size: NA
DNA: TGTGCCAGCAGCTTAGCGGGGCCGGCTGGCACCTTC
CDR3: CASSLAGPAGTF

D: NA
V: TRBV5-4
J: TRBJ2-2
size: once
DNA: TGTGCCAGCAGCTTTGGCAGTACCGGGGAGCTGTTTTTT
CDR3: CASSFGSTGELFF

D: TRBD2
V: TRBV2
J: TRBJ2-1
size: once
DNA: TGTGCCAGCACCACTACTAGCGGGGACTACAATGAGCAGTTCTTC
CDR3: CASTTTSGDYNEQFF

D: NA
V: TRBV28
J: TRBJ1-1
size: NA
DNA: TGTGCCAGCAGTCACAGCCCGAACACTGAAGCTTTCTTT
CDR3: CASSHSPNTEAFF

D: TRBD1
V: TRBV13
J: TRBJ1-6
size: few
DNA: TGTGCCAGCAGCCGAGGACAGGGGATTACACCCCTCCACTTT
CDR3: CASSRGQGITPLHF

D: TRBD1
V: TRBV5-6
J: TRBJ1-4
size: NA
DNA: TGTGCCAGCCACCCCGGGACAGGGAATGAAAAACTGTTTTTT
CDR3: CASHPGTGNEKLFF

D: NA
V: TRBV7-8
J: TRBJ1-4
size: NA
DNA: TGTGCCAGCAGCAAGACAGGCGGTAGTGAAAAACTGTTTTTT
CDR3: CASSKTGGSEKLFF

D: NA
V: TRBV7-2
J: TRBJ1-3
size: NA
DNA: TGTGCCAGCAGCTTAGTGACAAGACAAAGGACTGCCATATATTTT
CDR3: CASSLVTRQRTAIYF

D: NA
V: TRBV9
J: TRBJ2-1
size: NA
DNA: TGTGCCAGCAGCGTAGGCCCCGGCTCCTACAATGAGCAGTTCTTC
CDR3: CASSVGPGSYNEQFF

D: TRBD1
V: TRBV29-1
J: TRBJ2-7
size: NA
DNA: TGCAGCGGAGGACAGGGGGCGGATTACGAGCAGTACTTC
CDR3: CSGGQGADYEQYF

D: NA
V: TRBV9
J: TRBJ2-1
size: NA
DNA: TGTGCCAGCAGCCCCATCGATGTGCGGTATGAGCAGTTCTTC
CDR3: CASSPIDVRYEQFF

D: NA
V: TRBV29-1
J: TRBJ1-1
size: NA
DNA: TGCAGCGTTGGGGAGGGCGCTGAAGCTTTCTTT
CDR3: CSVGEGAEAFF

D: TRBD2
V: TRBV4-3
J: TRBJ2-1
size: NA
DNA: TGCGCCAGCAGCCAAGAGATAGCGGGGGGGACTATATCTGAGCAGTTCTTC
CDR3: CASSQEIAGGTISEQFF

D: TRBD1
V: TRBV27
J: TRBJ1-6
size: many
DNA: TGTGCCAGCAGTTCCTCGACAGGGAATTCACCCCTCCACTTT
CDR3: CASSSSTGNSPLHF

D: NA
V: TRBV25-1
J: TRBJ1-2
size: NA
DNA: TGTGCCAGCAGCCACGCAGGGGGCTACACCTTC
CDR3: CASSHAGGYTF

D: NA
V: TRBV2
J: TRBJ2-1
size: NA
DNA: TGTGCCAGCAGCAGCCCTCCAGGTATAGACTACAATGAGCAGTTCTTC
CDR3: CASSSPPGIDYNEQFF

D: NA
V: TRBV6-5
J: TRBJ1-5
size: NA
DNA: NA
CDR3: CASSSSPESNQPQHF

D: TRBD1
V: TRBV7-9
J: TRBJ1-2
size: NA
DNA: TGTGCCAGCAGCCGAAGACAGGGTCCCGGGGACTACACCTTC
CDR3: CASSRRQGPGDYTF

D: TRBD1
V: TRBV10-3
J: TRBJ1-2
size: NA
DNA: TGTGCCAACGCCAGGGGGGATTCTAACTATGGCTACACCTTC
CDR3: CANARGDSNYGYTF

D: TRBD2
V: TRBV7-2
J: TRBJ2-7
size: NA
DNA: TGTGCCAGCAGCTCCATCCCGCGGCGGGAGTTTTACGAGCAGTACTTC
CDR3: CASSSIPRREFYEQYF